This TCR beta chain was documented in a study of T cell changes during pregnancy in multiple sclerosis. Data came from immunoSEQ multiplex PCR; TCRdb stores just in-frame clones and leaves some out. In the table there are about 100,000 clones, 85% to 95% of which are singletons. Germline V gene sequence: CDR1 KGHSH, CDR2 LQKENI. The CDR3 totals 13 residues. With 6 bases clipped from V and 4 bases from J, the junction kept 2 bases outside the gene matches. The gene calls are TRBV18 and TRBJ1-5, with 8 bases that match TRBD1. This sample comprised peripheral blood, obtained in the third trimester of pregnancy. This TCR came from a female donor in good health, enrolled as a control in a pregnancy study. The CDR3 spells CASSDRENQPQHF. CDR3 DNA sequence: TGTGCCAGCTCGGACAGGGAGAATCAGCCCCAGCATTTT.